This TCR beta chain emerged from a study of blood T cell repertoires in COVID-19. Study-wide background: The analysed material was cDNA or gDNA that came from T cells, B-cell-depleted T cells, or PBMCs.

Repertoires were generated with immunoSEQ multiplex PCR, while TCRdb's copy carries only in-frame clones and drops some. This sample has around 130,000 clones, with more than 75% found just once. Sequenced input: peripheral blood. The sequence derives from a man in his sixties with acute or convalescent COVID-19.

CDR3: CASRWGREVAGELFF. In DNA form, the CDR3 reads TGTGCCAGTAGGTGGGGCAGGGAGGTTGCCGGGGAGCTGTTTTTT. The chain links TRBV19 to TRBJ2-2, with D maybe TRBD2 (6 bases). The germline gives CDR1 LNHDA, CDR2 SQIVND (reference sequence). Trimming left V 6 bases short and J 6 bases short, with 17 bases between. CDR3 length equals 15 residues.